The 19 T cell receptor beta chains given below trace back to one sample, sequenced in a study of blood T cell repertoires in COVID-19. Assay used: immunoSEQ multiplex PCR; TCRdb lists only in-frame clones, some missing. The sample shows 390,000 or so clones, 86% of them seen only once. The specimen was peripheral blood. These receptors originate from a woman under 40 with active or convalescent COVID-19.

CDR3 nucleotides: TGTGCCAGCAACACAGGGGTTTTGAACACTGAAGCTTTCTTT. It is translated as CASNTGVLNTEAFF. The genes are TRBV21-1 and TRBJ1-1; whether TRBD1, the table's D call, matches the DNA was not checked. TRBV21-1 is an annotated pseudogene. The CDR3 totals 14 residues.

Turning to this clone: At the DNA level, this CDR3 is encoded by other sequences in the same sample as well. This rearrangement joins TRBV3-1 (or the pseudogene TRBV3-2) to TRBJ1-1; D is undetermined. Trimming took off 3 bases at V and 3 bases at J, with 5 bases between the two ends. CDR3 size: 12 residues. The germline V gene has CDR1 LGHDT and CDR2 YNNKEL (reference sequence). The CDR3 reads CASSQADTEAFF. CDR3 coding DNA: TGTGCCAGCAGCCAGGCGGACACTGAAGCTTTCTTT.

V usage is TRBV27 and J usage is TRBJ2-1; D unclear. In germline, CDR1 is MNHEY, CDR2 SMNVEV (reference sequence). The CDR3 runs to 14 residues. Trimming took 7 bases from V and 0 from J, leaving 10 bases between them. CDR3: CASNNSSSYNEQFF. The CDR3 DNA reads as TGTGCCAGCAATAACTCGAGCTCCTACAATGAGCAGTTCTTC.

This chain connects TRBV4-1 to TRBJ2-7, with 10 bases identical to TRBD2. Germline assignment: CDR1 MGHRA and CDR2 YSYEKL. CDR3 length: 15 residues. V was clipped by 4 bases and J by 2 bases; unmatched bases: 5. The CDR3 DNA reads TGCGCCAGCAGCCCAACCGGACTAGCGGCCTACGAGCAGTACTTC. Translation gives CASSPTGLAAYEQYF.

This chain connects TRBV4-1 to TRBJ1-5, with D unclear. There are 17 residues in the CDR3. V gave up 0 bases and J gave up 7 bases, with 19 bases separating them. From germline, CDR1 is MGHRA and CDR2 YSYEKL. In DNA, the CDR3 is TGCGCCAGCAGCCAAGATTCGGCAGGATTCGTCGAACAGCCCCAGCATTTT. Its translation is CASSQDSAGFVEQPQHF.

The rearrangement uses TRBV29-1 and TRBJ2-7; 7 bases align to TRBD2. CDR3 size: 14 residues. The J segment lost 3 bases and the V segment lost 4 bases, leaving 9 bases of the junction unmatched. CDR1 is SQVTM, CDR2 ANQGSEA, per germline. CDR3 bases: TGCAGCGTTGCAGACAGCCGGGGGGTCTACGAGCAGTACTTC. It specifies CSVADSRGVYEQYF.

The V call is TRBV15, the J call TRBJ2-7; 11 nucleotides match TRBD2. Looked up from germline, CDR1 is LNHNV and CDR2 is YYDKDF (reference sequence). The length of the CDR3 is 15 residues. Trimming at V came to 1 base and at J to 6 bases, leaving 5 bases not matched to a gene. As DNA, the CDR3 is TGTGCCACCAGCAGAGGTAGCGGGGGGGCCGCCGAGCAGTACTTC. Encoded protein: CATSRGSGGAAEQYF.

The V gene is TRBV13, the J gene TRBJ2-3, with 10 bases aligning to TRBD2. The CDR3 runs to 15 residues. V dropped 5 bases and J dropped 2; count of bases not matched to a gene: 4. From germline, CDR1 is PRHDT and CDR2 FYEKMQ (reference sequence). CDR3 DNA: TGTGCCAGCAGCCGAGCGGGGGGGCCCACAGATACGCAGTATTTT. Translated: CASSRAGGPTDTQYF.

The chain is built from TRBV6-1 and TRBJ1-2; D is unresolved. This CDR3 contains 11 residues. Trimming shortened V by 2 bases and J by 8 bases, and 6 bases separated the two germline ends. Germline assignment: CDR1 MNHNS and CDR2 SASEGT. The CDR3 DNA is TGTGCCAGCAGTGAATCGGGAGGCTACACCTTC. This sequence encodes CASSESGGYTF.

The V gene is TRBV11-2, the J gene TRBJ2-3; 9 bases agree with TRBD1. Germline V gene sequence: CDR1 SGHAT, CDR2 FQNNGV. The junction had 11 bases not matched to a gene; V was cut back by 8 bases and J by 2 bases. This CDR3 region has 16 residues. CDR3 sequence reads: CASQGWGQGNTDTQYF. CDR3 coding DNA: TGTGCCAGCCAGGGTTGGGGACAGGGAAACACAGATACGCAGTATTTT.

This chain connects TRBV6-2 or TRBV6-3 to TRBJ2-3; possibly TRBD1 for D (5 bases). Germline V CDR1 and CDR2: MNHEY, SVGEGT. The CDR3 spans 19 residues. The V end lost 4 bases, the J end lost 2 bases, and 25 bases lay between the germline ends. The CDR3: CASSSGVGRERTYTDTQYF. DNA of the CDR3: TGTGCCAGCAGTTCCGGAGTGGGCAGGGAACGGACCTACACAGATACGCAGTATTTT.

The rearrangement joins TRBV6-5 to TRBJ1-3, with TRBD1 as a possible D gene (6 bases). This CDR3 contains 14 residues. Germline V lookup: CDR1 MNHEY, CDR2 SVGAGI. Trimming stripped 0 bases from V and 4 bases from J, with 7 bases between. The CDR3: CASSYSDRGNTIYF. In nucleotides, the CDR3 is TGTGCCAGCAGTTACTCCGACAGGGGAAACACCATATATTTT.

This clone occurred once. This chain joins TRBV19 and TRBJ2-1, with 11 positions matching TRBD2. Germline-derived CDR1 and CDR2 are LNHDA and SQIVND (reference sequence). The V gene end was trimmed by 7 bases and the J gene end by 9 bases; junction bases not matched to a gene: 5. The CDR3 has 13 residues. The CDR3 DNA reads TGTGCCAGTAAACTAGCGGGAGTGACTGAGCAGTTCTTC. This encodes CASKLAGVTEQFF. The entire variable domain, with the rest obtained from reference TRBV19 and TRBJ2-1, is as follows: DGGITQSPKYLFRKEGQNVTLSCEQNLNHDAMYWYRQDPGQGLRLIYYSQIVNDFQKGDIAEGYSVSREKKESFPLTVTSAQKNPTAFYLCASKLAGVTEQFFGPGTRLTVL.

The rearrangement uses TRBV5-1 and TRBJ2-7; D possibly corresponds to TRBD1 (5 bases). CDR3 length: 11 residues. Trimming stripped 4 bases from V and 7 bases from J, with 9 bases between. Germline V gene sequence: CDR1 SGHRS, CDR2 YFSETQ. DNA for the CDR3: TGCGCCAGCAGCCAGGGAATTGAGCAGTACTTC. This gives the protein CASSQGIEQYF. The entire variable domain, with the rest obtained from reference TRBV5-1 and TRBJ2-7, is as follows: KAGVTQTPRYLIKTRGQQVTLSCSPISGHRSVSWYQQTPGQGLQFLFEYFSETQRNKGNFPGRFSGRQFSNSRSEMNVSTLELGDSALYLCASSQGIEQYFGPGTRLTVT.

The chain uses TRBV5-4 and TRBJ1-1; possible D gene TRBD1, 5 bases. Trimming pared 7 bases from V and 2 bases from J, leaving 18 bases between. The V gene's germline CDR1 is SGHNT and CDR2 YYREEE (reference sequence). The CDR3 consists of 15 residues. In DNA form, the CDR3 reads TGTGCCAGCCAAACAAGGCCAGGGCTAAACACTGAAGCTTTCTTT. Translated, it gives CASQTRPGLNTEAFF.

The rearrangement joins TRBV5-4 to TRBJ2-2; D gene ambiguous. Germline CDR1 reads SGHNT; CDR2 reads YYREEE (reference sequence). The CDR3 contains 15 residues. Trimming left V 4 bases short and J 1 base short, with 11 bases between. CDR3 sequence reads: CASSIVAVNTGELFF. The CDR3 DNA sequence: TGTGCCAGCAGCATAGTGGCGGTGAACACCGGGGAGCTGTTTTTT.

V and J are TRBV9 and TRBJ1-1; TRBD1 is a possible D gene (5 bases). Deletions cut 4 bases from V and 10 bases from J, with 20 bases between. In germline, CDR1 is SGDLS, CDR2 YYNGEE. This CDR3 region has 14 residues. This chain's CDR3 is CASSSPDTGWRAFF. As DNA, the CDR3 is TGTGCCAGCAGCTCCCCGGACACCGGGTGGAGAGCTTTCTTT. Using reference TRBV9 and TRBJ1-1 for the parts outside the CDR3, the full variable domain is DSGVTQTPKHLITATGQRVTLRCSPRSGDLSVYWYQQSLDQGLQFLIQYYNGEERAKGNILERFSAQQFPDLHSELNLSSLELGDSALYFCASSSPDTGWRAFFGQGTRLTVV.

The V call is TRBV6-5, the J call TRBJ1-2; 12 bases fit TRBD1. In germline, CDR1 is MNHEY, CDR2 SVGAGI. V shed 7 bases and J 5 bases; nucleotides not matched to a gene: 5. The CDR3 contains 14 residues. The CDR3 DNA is TGTGCCAGCACTGGGACAGGGGGCGGTTATGGCTACACCTTC. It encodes CASTGTGGGYGYTF.

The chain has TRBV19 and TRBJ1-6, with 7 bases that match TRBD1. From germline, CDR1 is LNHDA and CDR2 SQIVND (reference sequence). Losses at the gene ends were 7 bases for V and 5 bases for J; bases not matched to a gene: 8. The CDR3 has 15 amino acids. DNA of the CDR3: TGTGCCAGTAATCCCCTGGGGACAGATAATTCACCCCTCCACTTT. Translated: CASNPLGTDNSPLHF.